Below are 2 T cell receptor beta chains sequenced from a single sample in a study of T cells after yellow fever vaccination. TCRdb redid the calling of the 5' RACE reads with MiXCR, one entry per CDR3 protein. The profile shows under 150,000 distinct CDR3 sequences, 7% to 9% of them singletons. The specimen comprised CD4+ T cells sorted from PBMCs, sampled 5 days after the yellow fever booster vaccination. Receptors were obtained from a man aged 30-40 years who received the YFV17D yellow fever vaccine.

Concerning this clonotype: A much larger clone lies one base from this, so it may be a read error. The CDR3 reads CASRGLRPEQFF. In DNA, the CDR3 is TGTGCCAGTCGAGGATTACGCCCAGAGCAGTTCTTC. The V call is TRBV14, the J call TRBJ2-1; the D is unclear. Germline CDR1 SGHDN, CDR2 FVKESK. The CDR3 covers 12 residues. V shed 9 bases and J shed 10 bases, with 16 bases lying between them.

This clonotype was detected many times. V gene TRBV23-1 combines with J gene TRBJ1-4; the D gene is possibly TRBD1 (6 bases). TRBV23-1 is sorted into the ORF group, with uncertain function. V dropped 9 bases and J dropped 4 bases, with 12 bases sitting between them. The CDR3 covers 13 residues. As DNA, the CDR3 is TGCGCCAGTCCCGGACAGATTAATGAAAAACTGTTTTTT. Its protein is CASPGQINEKLFF.